This entry lists 32 T cell receptor beta chains sequenced from one sample in a study of blood T cells in healthy people across ages. A second PCR, run for roughly 7 to 11 cycles, used a sample-barcoded 5' primer plus a J-beta primer mix. Via MiXCR, TCRdb re-called the 5' RACE reads, giving one row per CDR3 protein. The data show over a million distinct CDR3 sequences, 35% to 45% seen once. Input material: blood. These receptors were obtained from a woman aged 18-35 years in good health.

The CDR3 DNA reads as TGTGCCACCAGTTCGGGCTTTTTTCGAGAGACCCAGTACTTC. Protein sequence: CATSSGFFRETQYF. The chain recombines TRBV15 with TRBJ2-4, with unresolved D. TRBJ2-5 explains the end of the DNA better; the J call may be wrong. Looked up from germline, CDR1 is LNHNV and CDR2 is YYDKDF (reference sequence). The CDR3 consists of 14 residues.

J is TRBJ1-6 and V is TRBV5-1, with 7 bases matching TRBD1. There are 16 residues in the CDR3. Losses at the gene ends were 0 bases for V and 3 bases for J; bases not matched to a gene: 3. The V gene's germline CDR1 is SGHRS and CDR2 YFSETQ. The CDR3 DNA follows: TGCGCCAGCAGCTTGGGGGGACAGAACTATAATTCACCCCTCCACTTT. This encodes CASSLGGQNYNSPLHF. The entire variable domain, with the rest obtained from reference TRBV5-1 and TRBJ1-6, is as follows: KAGVTQTPRYLIKTRGQQVTLSCSPISGHRSVSWYQQTPGQGLQFLFEYFSETQRNKGNFPGRFSGRQFSNSRSEMNVSTLELGDSALYLCASSLGGQNYNSPLHFGNGTRLTVT.

In its sample, this clonotype was seen once. The gene calls are TRBV5-1 and TRBJ2-1; 12 bases align to TRBD2. The CDR3 is made up of 15 amino acids. Looked up from germline, CDR1 is SGHRS and CDR2 is YFSETQ. The junction had 7 bases not matched to a gene; V was cut back by 4 bases and J by 8 bases. The CDR3 bases are TGCGCCAGCAGCGAGACTAGCGGGAGCCCCCATGAGCAGTTCTTC. Amino acids: CASSETSGSPHEQFF.

This clonotype has more than one count but fewer than ten. The chain links TRBV28 to TRBJ2-7; 11 bases align to TRBD2. The J call is uncertain, as TRBJ2-5 better fits the DNA end. The CDR3 extends over 15 amino acids. The germline gives CDR1 MDHEN, CDR2 SYDVKM. CDR3 nucleotides: TGTGCCAGCAGTTTAGAGACTAGCGGGAAAGAGACCCAGTACTTC. Protein: CASSLETSGKETQYF.

The gene calls are TRBV20-1 and TRBJ2-7, with D tentatively TRBD1 or TRBD2 (6 bases each). This CDR3 contains 16 residues. V lost 0 bases to trimming and J lost 9 bases, with 24 bases between them. Germline CDR1 DFQATT, CDR2 SNEGSKA (reference sequence). CDR3 DNA: TGCAGTGCTAGAGATCCCGCTGGGGGGCTCTGGGACGGGCAGTACTTC. It codes for CSARDPAGGLWDGQYF.

This clonotype was observed at least ten times. The rearrangement uses TRBV12-3 or TRBV12-4 and TRBJ1-2; possible D gene TRBD1, 6 bases. Between the trimmed V and J ends, which lost 4 bases and 2 bases, there was a span of 11 bases. The CDR3 spans 14 residues. CDR3 protein: CASSYDRGNYGYTF. The DNA of the CDR3 is TGTGCCAGCAGTTATGATAGGGGGAACTATGGCTACACCTTC.

The chain uses TRBV29-1 and TRBJ1-4; D perhaps matches TRBD1 (6 bases). Trimming removed 4 bases at V and 8 bases at J, with 11 bases between. The CDR3 contains 12 residues. Per germline, CDR1 SQVTM and CDR2 ANQGSEA. Written as DNA, the CDR3 is TGCAGCGTTGGCTGGGGGCAAGAAAAACTGTTTTTT. It encodes CSVGWGQEKLFF.

This clonotype was seen a single time. The chain joins TRBV28 to TRBJ1-3; TRBD1 is a possible D gene (5 bases). Trimming took off 2 bases at V and 1 base at J, with 12 bases between the two ends. Germline CDR1 MDHEN, CDR2 SYDVKM. This CDR3 is 16 amino acids long. In DNA form, the CDR3 reads TGTGCCAGCAGTTTACCTAGGGGTTTTTCTGGAAACACCATATATTTT. Protein: CASSLPRGFSGNTIYF.

The chain carries TRBV20-1 and TRBJ1-2, with D possibly matching TRBD1 (5 bases). V shed 6 bases and J shed 4 bases, with 24 bases lying between them. The CDR3 has 16 residues. Per the germline V gene, CDR1 is DFQATT and CDR2 is SNEGSKA (reference sequence). The CDR3 region is CSAKRSGGYSTYGYTF. As DNA, the CDR3 is TGCAGTGCCAAAAGGTCCGGGGGTTACAGTACCTATGGCTACACCTTC.

The V gene is TRBV7-2, the J gene TRBJ1-1, with 8 bases aligning to TRBD1. Germline CDR1 is SGHTA and CDR2 is FQGNSA. V shed 5 bases, J shed 0 bases, and the junction held 8 bases outside the gene matches. The CDR3 runs 16 residues. CDR3 bases: TGTGCCAGCAGCGACCCAGGGGGCGCGATGAACACTGAAGCTTTCTTT. Its protein product is CASSDPGGAMNTEAFF.

This rearrangement joins TRBV7-2 to TRBJ2-3; the D is unclear. Germline V lookup: CDR1 SGHTA, CDR2 FQGNSA. The V end lost 3 bases, the J end lost 5 bases, and 6 bases lay between the germline ends. The CDR3 runs to 12 residues. CDR3 sequence reads: CASSFNRDTQYF. For the CDR3, the DNA is TGTGCCAGCAGCTTTAACCGAGATACGCAGTATTTT.

The gene calls are TRBV27 and TRBJ2-1, with D perhaps assigned TRBD1 or TRBD2 (5 bases each). This CDR3 has 14 amino acids. Trimming took off 8 bases at V and 4 bases at J, with 15 bases between the two ends. Germline lookup yields CDR1 MNHEY and CDR2 SMNVEV (reference sequence). The CDR3 DNA reads as TGTGCCAGCCGCCTGAATGGGGGTTACAATGAGCAGTTCTTC. This encodes CASRLNGGYNEQFF.

J is TRBJ2-3 and V is TRBV29-1, with TRBD2 matching over 10 bases. After removal of 2 bases from V and 4 bases from J, the junction contained 3 bases not matched to a gene. The CDR3 is made up of 14 amino acids. CDR1 is SQVTM, CDR2 ANQGSEA, per germline. The CDR3 spells CSVEMLAGADTQYF. The CDR3 nucleotides are TGCAGCGTTGAAATGCTAGCGGGAGCAGATACGCAGTATTTT.

This clonotype has a handful of counts. The CDR3 DNA reads TGTGCCATCAGTGAGTCGAAGGGTTACTCACCCCTCCACTTT. This sequence encodes CAISESKGYSPLHF. The chain uses TRBV10-3 and TRBJ1-6; no clear D gene. The CDR3 is made up of 14 amino acids. From germline, CDR1 is ENHRY and CDR2 SYGVKD. With 0 bases removed from V and 10 bases from J, the gap between germline ends came to 10 bases.

The chain links TRBV6-2 or TRBV6-3 to TRBJ1-5; D remains unclear. This CDR3 comprises 15 residues. From germline, CDR1 is MNHEY and CDR2 SVGEGT. V was cut by 6 bases and J by 7 bases, with 19 bases left in between. CDR3 sequence: CASRGAPPVNQPQHF. The CDR3 DNA reads as TGTGCCAGCAGGGGCGCCCCTCCGGTGAACCAGCCCCAGCATTTT.

This clonotype was picked up a small number of times. V gene TRBV4-2 combines with J gene TRBJ2-5, with TRBD2 matching 9 bases. The germline gives CDR1 LGHNA, CDR2 YNFKEQ. The CDR3 is 16 amino acids. V trimming: 2 bases; J trimming: 2 bases; junction bases outside the gene matches: 6. CDR3 loop: CASSQFSGRFQETQYF. DNA for the CDR3: TGTGCCAGCAGCCAATTTAGCGGGAGATTTCAAGAGACCCAGTACTTC.

As regards this clonotype: One junction end disagrees with the germline gene, perhaps due to a read error. The CDR3 nucleotides read TGTGCCGGCAGCCGGGACTCTGGTTATAATTCACCCCTCCACTTT. It is translated as CAGSRDSGYNSPLHF. This rearrangement joins TRBV6-1 to TRBJ1-6; D possibly corresponds to TRBD1 (5 bases). This CDR3 region has 15 residues. In germline, CDR1 is MNHNS, CDR2 SASEGT.

J is TRBJ2-2 and V is TRBV5-1, with 7 bases lining up with TRBD1. Germline CDR1 SGHRS, CDR2 YFSETQ. J was trimmed by 3 bases and V by 4 bases; bases with no gene match: 9. The CDR3 runs 16 residues. CDR3 region: CASSPGTDYYTGELFF. The CDR3 DNA sequence: TGCGCCAGCAGCCCAGGGACAGACTATTACACCGGGGAGCTGTTTTTT.

This clonotype was recorded only once. The V gene is TRBV3-1, the J gene TRBJ2-1, with a possible D match to TRBD1 (5 bases). Germline V gives CDR1 LGHDT, CDR2 YNNKEL (reference sequence). The CDR3 runs to 15 residues. V dropped 6 bases and J dropped 7 bases, with 19 bases sitting between them. The CDR3 nucleotides are TGTGCCAGCAGACAATACGCCCAGGGATTGAATGAGCAGTTCTTC. This encodes CASRQYAQGLNEQFF.

This clonotype has a handful of counts. The V call is TRBV7-9, the J call TRBJ2-5; TRBD1 agrees at 10 bases. This CDR3 has 16 amino acids. J lost 2 bases, V lost 1 base, and 4 bases had no gene match. In germline, CDR1 is SEHNR, CDR2 FQNEAQ (reference sequence). CDR3 in DNA: TGTGCCAGCAGCTTAGGTCCGGGACAGGGGCAAGAGACCCAGTACTTC. It codes for CASSLGPGQGQETQYF.

The chain joins TRBV5-6 to TRBJ1-1; D unclear. V lost 0 bases and J lost 0, with 12 bases in between. The CDR3 is 16 residues long. CDR1 is SGHDT, CDR2 YYEEEE, per germline. CDR3 coding DNA: TGTGCCAGCAGCTTGGGTACGAGAGTCATGAACACTGAAGCTTTCTTT. Its protein is CASSLGTRVMNTEAFF.

The chain uses TRBV9 and TRBJ1-3; D gene uncertain. The CDR3 covers 18 residues. Trimming left V 4 bases short and J 4 bases short, with 24 bases between. CDR1 SGDLS and CDR2 YYNGEE come from the germline V gene. The CDR3 nucleotides read TGTGCCAGCAGCACACGGTCTAGAGCAGGTCCGTTCGGAAACACCATATATTTT. Its protein is CASSTRSRAGPFGNTIYF. Together with reference TRBV9 and TRBJ1-3, the CDR3 gives the full variable domain: DSGVTQTPKHLITATGQRVTLRCSPRSGDLSVYWYQQSLDQGLQFLIQYYNGEERAKGNILERFSAQQFPDLHSELNLSSLELGDSALYFCASSTRSRAGPFGNTIYFGEGSWLTVV.

This clonotype was detected ten times or more. This sequence joins TRBV25-1 and TRBJ2-7; D ambiguous. CDR1 is MGHDK, CDR2 SYGVNS, per germline. V was trimmed by 3 bases and J by 4 bases, leaving 7 bases between them. This CDR3 is 12 amino acids long. The CDR3: CASSEGTYEQYF. The CDR3 bases are TGTGCCAGCAGTGAGGGCACGTACGAGCAGTACTTC.

The sample holds one count of this clonotype. V and J are TRBV3-1 and TRBJ2-3; 7 nucleotides line up with TRBD1. Germline loops: CDR1 LGHDT, CDR2 YNNKEL (reference sequence). This CDR3 is built from 15 residues. V lost 4 bases, J lost 0 bases, and 4 bases stayed unmatched. The CDR3 nucleotides are TGTGCCAGCAGCCGGGGACAGAGAAGCACAGATACGCAGTATTTT. This gives the protein CASSRGQRSTDTQYF.

The chain couples TRBV5-1 to TRBJ1-5, with TRBD1 matching over 7 bases. Germline V gene lookup returns CDR1 SGHRS and CDR2 YFSETQ. There are 16 residues in the CDR3. V lost 4 bases to trimming and J lost 3 bases; unmatched junction nucleotides: 10. The CDR3 sequence: CASSQHSTGNNQPQHF. DNA of the CDR3: TGCGCCAGCAGCCAGCACTCGACAGGGAACAATCAGCCCCAGCATTTT.

This clonotype was observed a handful of times. The V call is TRBV7-9, the J call TRBJ2-1, with 10 bases that match TRBD1. Germline lookup yields CDR1 SEHNR and CDR2 FQNEAQ (reference sequence). Trimming took 8 bases from V and 10 from J; bases not matched to a gene: 8. CDR3 length: 13 residues. The CDR3 region has the DNA TGTGCCAGCCGGTGGACAGGGGGGGACGAGCAGTTCTTC. This gives the protein CASRWTGGDEQFF.

The V and J genes are TRBV20-1 and TRBJ1-1; D is possibly TRBD1 (5 bases). The germline V gene has CDR1 DFQATT and CDR2 SNEGSKA (reference sequence). The CDR3 sequence is 13 residues long. Trimming left V 6 bases short and J 5 bases short, with 16 bases between. The CDR3 is CSAPQGWETEAFF. DNA for the CDR3: TGCAGTGCCCCCCAGGGATGGGAAACTGAAGCTTTCTTT.

V is TRBV12-3 or TRBV12-4 and J is TRBJ2-1; 8 nucleotides align to TRBD1. CDR3 length: 15 residues. Trimming removed 5 bases from V and 9 bases from J; junction bases left unmatched: 12. CDR3: CASSNRDRRPGEQFF. CDR3 nucleotides: TGTGCCAGCAGTAACCGGGACAGGAGGCCAGGTGAGCAGTTCTTC.

This clonotype was counted a few times. V gene TRBV7-9 combines with J gene TRBJ1-1; 7 bases line up with TRBD1. Germline trimming cut 5 bases from V and 0 bases from J; bases unmatched to any gene: 6. The germline CDR1 and CDR2 sequences are SEHNR and FQNEAQ (reference sequence). The CDR3 runs 15 residues. CDR3 loop: CASSASGTVNTEAFF. DNA for the CDR3: TGTGCCAGCAGCGCGTCCGGGACAGTGAACACTGAAGCTTTCTTT.

Here the CDR3 reads CASSFLFQGQVCNEQFF. The CDR3 coding sequence is TGTGCCAGCAGTTTCTTATTTCAGGGGCAAGTCTGCAATGAGCAGTTCTTC. The gene calls are TRBV27 and TRBJ2-1, with D maybe TRBD1 (6 bases). With 3 bases removed from V and 6 bases from J, the gap between germline ends came to 21 bases. This CDR3 comprises 17 residues. Germline V lookup: CDR1 MNHEY, CDR2 SMNVEV (reference sequence).

The chain employs TRBV11-2 and TRBJ1-4, with D perhaps TRBD1 (5 bases). The germline gives CDR1 SGHAT, CDR2 FQNNGV. This CDR3 has 15 residues. The V end was cut by 5 bases, the J end by 14 bases, with 24 bases between. CDR3 region: CASSVPGQIMKRLFF. The CDR3 nucleotides are TGTGCCAGCAGCGTACCGGGGCAGATAATGAAAAGGCTGTTTTTT.

This chain connects TRBV6-5 to TRBJ2-6; tentatively, D is TRBD2 (5 bases). CDR1 and CDR2 from the germline V gene are MNHEY and SVGAGI. Trimming pared 2 bases from V and 2 bases from J, leaving 10 bases between. The CDR3 is 16 amino acids. CDR3: CASSYRTAPGANVLTF. CDR3 in DNA: TGTGCCAGCAGTTACCGGACTGCTCCTGGGGCCAACGTCCTGACTTTC.